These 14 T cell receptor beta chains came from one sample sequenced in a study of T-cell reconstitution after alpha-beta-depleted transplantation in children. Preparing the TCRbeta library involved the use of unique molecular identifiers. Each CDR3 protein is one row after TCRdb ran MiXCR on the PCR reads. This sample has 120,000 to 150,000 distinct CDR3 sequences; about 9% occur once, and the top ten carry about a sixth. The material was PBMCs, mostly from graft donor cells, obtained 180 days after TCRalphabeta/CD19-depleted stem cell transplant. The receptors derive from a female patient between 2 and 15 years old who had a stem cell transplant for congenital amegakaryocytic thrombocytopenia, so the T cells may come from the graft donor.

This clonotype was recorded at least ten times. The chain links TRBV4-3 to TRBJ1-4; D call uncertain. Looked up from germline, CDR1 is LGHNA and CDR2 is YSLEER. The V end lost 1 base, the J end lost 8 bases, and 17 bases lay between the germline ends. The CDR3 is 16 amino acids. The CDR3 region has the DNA TGCGCCAGCAGCCAAGGTGGGCCGTCAGGTGGCGAAAAACTGTTTTTT. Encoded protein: CASSQGGPSGGEKLFF.

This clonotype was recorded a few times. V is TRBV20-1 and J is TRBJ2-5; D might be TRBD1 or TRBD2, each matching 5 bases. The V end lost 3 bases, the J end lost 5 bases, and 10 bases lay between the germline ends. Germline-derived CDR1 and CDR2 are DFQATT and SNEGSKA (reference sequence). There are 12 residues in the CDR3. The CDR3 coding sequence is TGCAGTGCTAGTAAGGGGACCGAGACCCAGTACTTC. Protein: CSASKGTETQYF.

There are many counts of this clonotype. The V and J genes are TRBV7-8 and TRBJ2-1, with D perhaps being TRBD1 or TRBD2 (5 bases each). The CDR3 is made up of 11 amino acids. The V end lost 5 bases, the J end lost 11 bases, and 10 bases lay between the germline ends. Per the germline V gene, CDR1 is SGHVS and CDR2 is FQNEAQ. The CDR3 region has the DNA TGTGCCAGCAGCGGGTGGGACCAGCAGTTCTTC. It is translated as CASSGWDQQFF.

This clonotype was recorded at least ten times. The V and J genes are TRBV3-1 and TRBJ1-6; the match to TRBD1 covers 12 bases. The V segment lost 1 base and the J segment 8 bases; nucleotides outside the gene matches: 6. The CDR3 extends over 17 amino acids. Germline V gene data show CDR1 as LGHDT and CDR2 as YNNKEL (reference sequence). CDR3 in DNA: TGTGCCAGCAGCCAAGGTGGGGGGACAGGGGGCCATTCACCCCTCCACTTT. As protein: CASSQGGGTGGHSPLHF.

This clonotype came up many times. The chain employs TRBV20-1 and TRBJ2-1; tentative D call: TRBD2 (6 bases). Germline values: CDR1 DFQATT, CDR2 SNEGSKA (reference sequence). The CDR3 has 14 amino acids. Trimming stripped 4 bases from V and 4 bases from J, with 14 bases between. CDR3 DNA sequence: TGCAGTGCTATTGATAGCGGATCTTACAATGAGCAGTTCTTC. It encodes CSAIDSGSYNEQFF.

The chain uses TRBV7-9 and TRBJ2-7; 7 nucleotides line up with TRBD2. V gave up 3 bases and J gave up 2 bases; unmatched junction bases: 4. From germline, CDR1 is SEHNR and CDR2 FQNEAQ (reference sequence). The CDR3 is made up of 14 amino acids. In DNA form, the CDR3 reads TGTGCCAGCAGCTTCCCGAGCGGGGCCTACGAGCAGTACTTC. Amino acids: CASSFPSGAYEQYF.

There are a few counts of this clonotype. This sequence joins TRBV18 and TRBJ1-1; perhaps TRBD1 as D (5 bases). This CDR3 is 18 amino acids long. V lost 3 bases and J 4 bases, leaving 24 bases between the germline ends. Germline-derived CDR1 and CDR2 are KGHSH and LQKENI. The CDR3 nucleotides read TGTGCCAGCTCACCCTCGTTCTTTCCGGGATTCGGGGGCACTGAAGCTTTCTTT. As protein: CASSPSFFPGFGGTEAFF.

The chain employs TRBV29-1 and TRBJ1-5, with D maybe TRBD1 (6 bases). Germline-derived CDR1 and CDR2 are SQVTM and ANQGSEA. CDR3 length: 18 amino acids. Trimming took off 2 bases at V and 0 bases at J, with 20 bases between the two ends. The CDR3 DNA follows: TGCAGCGTTGAAAGGGGGTGGGTGTATAGATATAGCAATCAGCCCCAGCATTTT. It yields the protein CSVERGWVYRYSNQPQHF.

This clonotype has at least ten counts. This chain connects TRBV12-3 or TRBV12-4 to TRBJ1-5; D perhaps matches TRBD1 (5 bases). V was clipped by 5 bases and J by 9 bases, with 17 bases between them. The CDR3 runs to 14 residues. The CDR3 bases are TGTGCCAGCAGTCAAGACAGTGGGTGGGCGCCCCAGCATTTT. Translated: CASSQDSGWAPQHF.

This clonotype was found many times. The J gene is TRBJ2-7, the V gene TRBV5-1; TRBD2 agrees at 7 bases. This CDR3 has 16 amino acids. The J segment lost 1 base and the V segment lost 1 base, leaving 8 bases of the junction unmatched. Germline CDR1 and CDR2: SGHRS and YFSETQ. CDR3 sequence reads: CASSLSPSGGSYEQYF. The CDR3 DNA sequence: TGCGCCAGCAGCTTGTCTCCTAGCGGAGGGTCCTACGAGCAGTACTTC.

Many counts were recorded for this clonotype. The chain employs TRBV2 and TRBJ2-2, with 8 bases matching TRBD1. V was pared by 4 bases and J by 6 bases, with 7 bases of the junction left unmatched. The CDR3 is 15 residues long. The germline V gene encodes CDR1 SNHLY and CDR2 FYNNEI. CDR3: CASSVGTGLSGELFF. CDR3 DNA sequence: TGTGCCAGCAGTGTTGGGACAGGACTTTCCGGGGAGCTGTTTTTT.

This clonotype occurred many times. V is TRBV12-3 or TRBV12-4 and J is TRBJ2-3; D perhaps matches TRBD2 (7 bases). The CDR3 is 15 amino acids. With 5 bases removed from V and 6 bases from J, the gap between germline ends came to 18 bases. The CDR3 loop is CASSAGVDRLDTQYF. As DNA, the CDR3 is TGTGCCAGCAGTGCGGGAGTTGACAGGCTCGATACGCAGTATTTT.

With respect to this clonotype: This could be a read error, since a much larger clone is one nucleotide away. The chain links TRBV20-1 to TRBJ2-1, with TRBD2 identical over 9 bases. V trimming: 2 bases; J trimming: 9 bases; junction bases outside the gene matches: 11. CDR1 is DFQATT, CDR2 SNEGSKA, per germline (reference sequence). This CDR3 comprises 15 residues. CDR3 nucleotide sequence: TGCAGTGCTAGACCCAGTTTAGCGGGAGATGGTGAGCAGTTCTTC. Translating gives CSARPSLAGDGEQFF.

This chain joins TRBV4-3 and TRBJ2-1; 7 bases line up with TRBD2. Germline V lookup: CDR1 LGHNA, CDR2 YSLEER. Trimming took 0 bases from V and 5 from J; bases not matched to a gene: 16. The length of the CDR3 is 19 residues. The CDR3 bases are TGCGCCAGCAGCCAAGATCCCGGGATATTAATTACTAGCGACAATGAGCAGTTCTTC. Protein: CASSQDPGILITSDNEQFF.